The 32 T cell receptor beta chains presented below share a single source sample, sequenced in a study of graft-versus-host responses after intestinal transplantation. Method: immunoSEQ multiplex PCR; TCRdb's copy keeps in-frame clones and lacks some. The table has some 150,000 clones, 80% to 95% seen once; the top ten hold roughly 0.19%. These receptors have no identified antigens. The material sequenced was unstimulated CD4+ T cells sorted from spleen or lymph node cells, taken before intestinal transplant. Every receptor here comes from a human donor who received an intestinal transplant.

The chain recombines TRBV5-1 with TRBJ1-4; tentative D call: TRBD1 (6 bases). V gave up 0 bases and J gave up 6 bases, with 6 bases separating them. The CDR3 runs 13 residues. Germline lookup yields CDR1 SGHRS and CDR2 YFSETQ. The CDR3 loop is CASSLGTDEKLFF. CDR3 sequence (DNA): TGCGCCAGCAGCTTGGGGACAGATGAAAAACTGTTTTTT.

This chain joins TRBV19 and TRBJ2-2; no reliable D call. Deletions cut 0 bases from V and 2 bases from J, with 16 bases between. CDR3 length: 18 amino acids. Germline loops: CDR1 LNHDA, CDR2 SQIVND (reference sequence). CDR3 protein: CASSIEFSTSLNTGELFF. Here the CDR3 DNA reads TGTGCCAGTAGTATAGAGTTTTCGACAAGTCTAAACACCGGGGAGCTGTTTTTT. The whole variable domain, filled in from reference TRBV19 and TRBJ2-2, reads DGGITQSPKYLFRKEGQNVTLSCEQNLNHDAMYWYRQDPGQGLRLIYYSQIVNDFQKGDIAEGYSVSREKKESFPLTVTSAQKNPTAFYLCASSIEFSTSLNTGELFFGEGSRLTVL.

CDR3 protein: CASSGGRETQYF. CDR3 nucleotide sequence: TGTGCCAGCAGCGGGGGGAGAGAGACCCAGTACTTC. The rearrangement uses TRBV27 and TRBJ2-5, with 7 bases aligning to TRBD2. Trimming cost V 6 bases and J 4 bases; bases outside gene matches: 2. CDR3 length: 12 amino acids. The germline CDR1 and CDR2 sequences are MNHEY and SMNVEV (reference sequence).

The chain combines TRBV6-5 with TRBJ2-1, with 7 bases aligning to TRBD1. The trim removed 2 bases at V and 5 bases at J, leaving 6 bases unmatched. The CDR3 loop spans 15 amino acids. Germline V gives CDR1 MNHEY, CDR2 SVGAGI. This CDR3 reads CASSYLQGVHNEQFF. CDR3 nucleotides: TGTGCCAGCAGTTACCTTCAGGGGGTCCACAATGAGCAGTTCTTC.

The chain is built from TRBV5-1 and TRBJ1-3; D uncertain. CDR1 SGHRS and CDR2 YFSETQ come from the germline V gene. The CDR3 is made up of 15 amino acids. Trimming stripped 4 bases from V and 0 bases from J, with 11 bases between. This CDR3 is CASSLRAFSGNTIYF. The DNA for the CDR3 is TGCGCCAGCAGCCTAAGAGCGTTCTCTGGAAACACCATATATTTT.

This chain's CDR3 is CASMGGFLSNEQFF. The CDR3 DNA follows: TGCGCCAGCATGGGGGGCTTCCTTAGCAATGAGCAGTTCTTC. J is TRBJ2-1 and V is TRBV5-1; D could derive from TRBD1 or TRBD2 (6 bases each). Germline lookup yields CDR1 SGHRS and CDR2 YFSETQ. The CDR3 extends over 14 amino acids. V lost 6 bases and J 6 bases, leaving 16 bases between the germline ends.

V usage is TRBV6-5 and J usage is TRBJ2-7, with TRBD1 as a possible D gene (5 bases). In germline, CDR1 is MNHEY, CDR2 SVGAGI. The CDR3 runs 14 residues. V was shortened by 2 bases and J by 2 bases, with 10 bases between the two germline ends. CDR3 amino acids: CASSYRGITYEQYF. In nucleotides, the CDR3 is TGTGCCAGCAGTTACAGGGGTATAACCTACGAGCAGTACTTC.

The chain employs TRBV4-1 and TRBJ2-2; no clear D. V lost 0 bases and J 6 bases, leaving 11 bases between the germline ends. In germline, CDR1 is MGHRA, CDR2 YSYEKL. The CDR3 totals 15 residues. CDR3 DNA: TGCGCCAGCAGCCAAGAGAAGGCAGTCCCCGGGGAGCTGTTTTTT. The encoded protein is CASSQEKAVPGELFF.

The chain employs TRBV2 and TRBJ2-3, with D perhaps matching TRBD1 (6 bases). The length of the CDR3 is 14 residues. With 4 bases removed from V and 2 bases from J, the gap between germline ends came to 10 bases. Germline V gene data show CDR1 as SNHLY and CDR2 as FYNNEI. The CDR3 loop is CASSVTGNTDTQYF. In nucleotides, the CDR3 is TGTGCCAGCAGTGTAACAGGGAACACAGATACGCAGTATTTT.

This chain joins TRBV1 and TRBJ2-3; TRBD2, as called in the table, went unchecked against the DNA. TRBV1 corresponds to a pseudogene. The CDR3 runs to 19 residues. DNA of the CDR3: TGCACCAGCAGCCCGACAAGTCTGGGAGGGGATAGAGAGACAGATACGCAGTATTTT. The encoded protein is CTSSPTSLGGDRETDTQYF.

The rearrangement joins TRBV19 to TRBJ1-5; TRBD1 aligns across 10 bases. The CDR3 sequence is 14 residues long. V shed 8 bases and J 2 bases; nucleotides not matched to a gene: 3. Looked up from germline, CDR1 is LNHDA and CDR2 is SQIVND (reference sequence). CDR3 region: CASRTGGGNQPQHF. The CDR3, as DNA: TGTGCCAGTCGGACAGGGGGAGGCAATCAGCCCCAGCATTTT.

The chain has TRBV5-6 and TRBJ2-5; D might be TRBD1 or TRBD2, each matching 5 bases. Germline lookup yields CDR1 SGHDT and CDR2 YYEEEE. This CDR3 has 14 residues. Trimming took 3 bases from V and 5 from J, leaving 14 bases between them. CDR3 sequence (DNA): TGTGCCAGCAGCTGGACACACGAGGGGGAGACCCAGTACTTC. Encoded protein: CASSWTHEGETQYF.

This clone was counted a few times. This rearrangement joins TRBV7-8 to TRBJ2-7, with 13 bases fitting TRBD2. The CDR3 is 16 residues long. From germline, CDR1 is SGHVS and CDR2 FQNEAQ. V shed 3 bases, J shed 0 bases, and the junction held 2 bases outside the gene matches. CDR3 protein: CASSLRTSGSSYEQYF. In DNA form, the CDR3 reads TGTGCCAGCAGCTTGAGGACTAGCGGGAGCTCCTACGAGCAGTACTTC.

DNA of the CDR3: TGTGCCAGCAGCGCTAGCGGGGGGAGCACAGATACGCAGTATTTT. Protein: CASSASGGSTDTQYF. The chain carries TRBV7-9 and TRBJ2-3, with 11 bases identical to TRBD2. V gave up 5 bases and J gave up 0 bases; unmatched junction bases: 1. The length of the CDR3 is 15 residues. In germline, CDR1 is SEHNR, CDR2 FQNEAQ (reference sequence).

This clone appeared a single time. This chain uses TRBV27 with TRBJ2-7; 12 bases map to TRBD2. Trimming took 5 bases from V and 8 from J; bases not matched to a gene: 4. From germline, CDR1 is MNHEY and CDR2 SMNVEV (reference sequence). The CDR3 totals 13 residues. This CDR3 is CASSPGLAGKQYF. Written as DNA, the CDR3 is TGTGCCAGCAGTCCGGGACTAGCGGGCAAGCAGTACTTC.

This chain uses TRBV6-5 with TRBJ2-1; 9 bases fit TRBD2. Germline V gives CDR1 MNHEY, CDR2 SVGAGI. Unmatched junction bases numbered 10, after V lost 3 bases and J lost 7 bases. The CDR3 runs 16 residues. The CDR3 sequence: CASSYSRSGRGNEQFF. The CDR3 nucleotides are TGTGCCAGCAGTTATAGTCGTAGCGGGAGAGGGAATGAGCAGTTCTTC.

The rearrangement joins TRBV29-1 to TRBJ2-7; 7 bases line up with TRBD2. This CDR3 is 15 amino acids long. The V and J ends lost 0 bases and 4 bases, in that order; junction bases with no gene match: 9. Germline V gives CDR1 SQVTM, CDR2 ANQGSEA. CDR3 bases: TGCAGCGTTGAAGATTGGGGGGAGGGGAAGTACGAGCAGTACTTC. As protein: CSVEDWGEGKYEQYF.

The chain joins TRBV29-1 to TRBJ1-4; D ambiguous. Trimming shortened V by 4 bases and J by 2 bases, and 8 bases separated the two germline ends. There are 13 residues in the CDR3. Germline assignment: CDR1 SQVTM and CDR2 ANQGSEA. The CDR3 sequence is CSVGLDTNEKLFF. The DNA for the CDR3 is TGCAGCGTTGGACTGGACACTAATGAAAAACTGTTTTTT.

This clone was recorded once. The CDR3 reads CAISQGGSYYEQYF. DNA for the CDR3: TGTGCCATCAGTCAGGGAGGGAGTTACTACGAGCAGTACTTC. V gene TRBV10-3 combines with J gene TRBJ2-7, with 7 bases aligning to TRBD2. Looked up from germline, CDR1 is ENHRY and CDR2 is SYGVKD. CDR3 length: 14 residues. V dropped 5 bases and J dropped 3; count of bases not matched to a gene: 7.

The CDR3 reads CASSSTTEYGYTF. DNA for the CDR3: TGTGCCAGCAGTTCAACAACGGAATATGGCTACACCTTC. V and J are TRBV28 and TRBJ1-2; the D is unclear. Germline V gives CDR1 MDHEN, CDR2 SYDVKM. The V gene lost 4 bases and the J gene lost 5 bases, with 11 bases spanning the gap. This CDR3 comprises 13 residues.

The J gene is TRBJ2-1, the V gene TRBV28, with 7 bases that match TRBD2. The trim removed 4 bases at V and 7 bases at J, leaving 13 bases unmatched. This CDR3 has 16 residues. The germline CDR1 and CDR2 sequences are MDHEN and SYDVKM. This CDR3 is CASSSSLADEFNEQFF. The CDR3, as DNA: TGTGCCAGCAGTTCATCTCTAGCGGACGAATTTAATGAGCAGTTCTTC.

The V call is TRBV20-1, the J call TRBJ2-1, with unresolved D. The CDR3 covers 11 residues. The germline V gene has CDR1 DFQATT and CDR2 SNEGSKA (reference sequence). V lost 1 base and J 7 bases, leaving 5 bases between the germline ends. The CDR3 DNA reads TGCAGTGCTAGAGGGGCGAATGAGCAGTTCTTC. It specifies CSARGANEQFF.

This clone was observed a few times. The chain combines TRBV28 with TRBJ1-4; the D is unclear. Germline V gives CDR1 MDHEN, CDR2 SYDVKM. The CDR3 totals 13 residues. The ends were cut back, 11 bases at V and 7 bases at J, with 17 bases in the middle. For the CDR3, the DNA is TGTGCCTCAAAGAGAGGGTGGGGTGAAAAACTGTTTTTT. Protein: CASKRGWGEKLFF. The complete variable domain, with remaining parts taken from reference TRBV28 and TRBJ1-4, reads DVKVTQSSRYLVKRTGEKVFLECVQDMDHENMFWYRQDPGLGLRLIYFSYDVKMKEKGDIPEGYSVSREKKERFSLILESASTNQTSMYLCASKRGWGEKLFFGSGTQLSVL.

V and J are TRBV9 and TRBJ1-1; D unclear. Trimming stripped 0 bases from V and 1 base from J, with 7 bases between. The CDR3 spans 14 residues. The germline gives CDR1 SGDLS, CDR2 YYNGEE. For the CDR3, the DNA is TGTGCCAGCAGCGTAGGAGCAGGGAACACTGAAGCTTTCTTT. Translation: CASSVGAGNTEAFF.

On this clone: The identical CDR3 is also encoded by other nucleotide sequences in the sample. V gene TRBV18 combines with J gene TRBJ2-7; TRBD1 aligns across 7 bases. CDR1 is KGHSH and CDR2 is LQKENI in the germline V gene. CDR3 length: 13 amino acids. With V trimmed by 2 bases and J by 3 bases, 1 base remained unmatched. CDR3 in amino acids: CASSPGTVYEQYF. The CDR3 nucleotides are TGTGCCAGCTCACCAGGGACAGTCTACGAGCAGTACTTC.

The chain uses TRBV2 and TRBJ2-7, with 12 bases fitting TRBD2. V dropped 4 bases and J dropped 9; count of bases not matched to a gene: 4. CDR3 length: 13 residues. The germline V gene encodes CDR1 SNHLY and CDR2 FYNNEI. CDR3 sequence: CASSGSTSGRQYF. The CDR3 nucleotides read TGTGCCAGCAGTGGGTCGACTAGCGGGAGGCAGTACTTC.

V gene TRBV25-1 combines with J gene TRBJ2-3, with 10 bases fitting TRBD2. Per germline, CDR1 MGHDK and CDR2 SYGVNS. This CDR3 contains 16 residues. V lost 6 bases and J lost 2; bases outside the gene matches: 8. The CDR3 region is CASSHELAGFTDTQYF. The CDR3 nucleotides are TGTGCCAGCAGCCACGAACTAGCGGGATTCACAGATACGCAGTATTTT.

This clone has a handful of counts. This chain joins TRBV5-1 and TRBJ2-3; the D is unclear. The CDR3 runs 12 residues. Trimming took off 0 bases at V and 5 bases at J, with 4 bases between the two ends. The germline V gene has CDR1 SGHRS and CDR2 YFSETQ. The CDR3 loop is CASSLVGDTQYF. The CDR3 nucleotides read TGCGCCAGCAGCTTGGTTGGAGATACGCAGTATTTT.

CDR3 DNA sequence: TGTGCCAGTAGTATTAGACTAGCGGGAAATTACGAGCAGTACTTC. As protein: CASSIRLAGNYEQYF. The rearrangement links TRBV19 to TRBJ2-7; 11 bases line up with TRBD2. The CDR3 is 15 amino acids. The germline gives CDR1 LNHDA, CDR2 SQIVND (reference sequence). V shed 3 bases, J shed 4 bases, and the junction held 5 bases outside the gene matches.

This chain connects TRBV11-2 to TRBJ1-2, with unresolved D. V gave up 1 base and J gave up 8 bases, with 8 bases separating them. The CDR3 is 12 residues long. CDR1 SGHAT and CDR2 FQNNGV come from the germline V gene. CDR3 amino acids: CASSLAGVGYTF. DNA for the CDR3: TGTGCCAGCAGCTTAGCTGGGGTCGGCTACACCTTC.

This CDR3 reads CATSRDRSWISPETQYF. Here the CDR3 DNA reads TGTGCCACCAGCAGAGATCGTTCCTGGATAAGTCCAGAGACCCAGTACTTC. The V and J genes are TRBV15 and TRBJ2-5; D is unclear. Trimming removed 0 bases at V and 4 bases at J, with 18 bases between. The CDR3 runs 17 residues. Germline V gene data show CDR1 as LNHNV and CDR2 as YYDKDF (reference sequence).

As to this clone: One end of the junction does not line up with germline, which may come from a read error. The chain uses TRBV15 and TRBJ2-5, with TRBD1 matching over 9 bases. Judging by the DNA end, TRBJ2-7 fits better; the J call may be wrong. The CDR3 is 15 residues long. Germline CDR1 reads LNHNV; CDR2 reads YYDKDF (reference sequence). The CDR3 sequence: CATSRAGQGLYEQYF. The CDR3 region has the DNA TGTGCCACCAGTAGAGCGGGACAGGGTCTGTACGAGCAGTACTTC.